The 18 T cell receptor beta chains listed next were all sequenced from one sample in a study of persistence of HIV-infected CD4 T cells. Cells were stimulated with overlapping HIV-1 Gag 15-mer peptides. CD40L-negative CD69-negative CD45RO-high memory CD4+ T cells were sorted as populations depleted of antigen-responding cells. Antigen specificity for these receptors is unknown. This was the immunoSEQ version 4 assay in survey mode. Produced via immunoSEQ multiplex PCR; TCRdb's table is partial and in-frame only. The table records about 64,000 clones, 65% to 75% of them present only once. The starting material was CD4+ T cells sorted from PBMCs after roughly 20-hour stimulation, obtained from a patient who received antiretroviral therapy. The receptor source for this set is an adult man with HIV who was CMV-seropositive.

V usage is TRBV7-9 and J usage is TRBJ2-7; the D is unclear. The CDR3 runs 13 residues. V was shortened by 1 base and J by 5 bases, with 9 bases between the two germline ends. The germline V gene encodes CDR1 SEHNR and CDR2 FQNEAQ (reference sequence). The DNA of the CDR3 is TGTGCCAGCAGCTTAGTTGAAAGTAACGAGCAGTACTTC. Translating it yields CASSLVESNEQYF.

This clone occurred once. The rearrangement links TRBV14 to TRBJ2-6; D is unresolved. The CDR3 runs to 13 residues. The germline V gene encodes CDR1 SGHDN and CDR2 FVKESK. The V end was cut by 7 bases, the J end by 5 bases, with 9 bases between. CDR3 in DNA: TGTGCCAGCACCATGACGAGGGCCAACGTCCTGACTTTC. Its protein product is CASTMTRANVLTF.

This clone appeared once. The chain recombines TRBV10-3 with TRBJ1-5; D possibly corresponds to TRBD1 (6 bases). CDR3 length equals 14 residues. V lost 8 bases to trimming and J lost 5 bases, with 16 bases between them. Germline CDR1 ENHRY, CDR2 SYGVKD. The DNA for the CDR3 is TGTGCCATCCGGAAGGCAGGGGATGATCAGCCCCAGCATTTT. This translates into CAIRKAGDDQPQHF.

The chain joins TRBV19 to TRBJ1-5, with D maybe TRBD1 (6 bases). CDR1 and CDR2 from the germline V gene are LNHDA and SQIVND (reference sequence). V lost 7 bases to trimming and J lost 0 bases, with 10 bases between them. The CDR3 contains 14 residues. The CDR3 DNA follows: TGTGCCAGTAAGGGGGGGTATAGCAATCAGCCCCAGCATTTT. It specifies CASKGGYSNQPQHF.

The chain recombines TRBV9 with TRBJ2-1; 10 nucleotides line up with TRBD2. Losses at the gene ends were 3 bases for V and 10 bases for J; bases not matched to a gene: 7. From germline, CDR1 is SGDLS and CDR2 YYNGEE. The CDR3 is made up of 14 amino acids. For the CDR3, the DNA is TGTGCCAGCAGCGAAAGCGGGGGGGCCAGGGAGCAGTTCTTC. Its translation is CASSESGGAREQFF.

The chain's CDR3 is CASSPRTGYLGYGYTF. The CDR3 nucleotides read TGTGCCAGTAGTCCAAGGACAGGTTACCTGGGCTATGGCTACACCTTC. This chain links TRBV19 with TRBJ1-2; 7 bases map to TRBD1. J lost 4 bases, V lost 5 bases, and 13 bases had no gene match. The CDR3 is 16 amino acids. The germline V gene encodes CDR1 LNHDA and CDR2 SQIVND (reference sequence).

The chain has TRBV7-2 and TRBJ2-6, with 14 bases matching TRBD2. CDR3 length: 19 residues. The germline V gene has CDR1 SGHTA and CDR2 FQGNSA. V shed 0 bases and J 4 bases; nucleotides not matched to a gene: 5. DNA for the CDR3: TGTGCCAGCAGCTTAGCGACTAGCGGGGGGGAGAACGGGGCCAACGTCCTGACTTTC. It specifies CASSLATSGGENGANVLTF.

The chain recombines TRBV28 with TRBJ2-3; 11 positions match TRBD2. Looked up from germline, CDR1 is MDHEN and CDR2 is SYDVKM. This CDR3 contains 16 residues. J was trimmed by 1 base and V by 4 bases; bases with no gene match: 4. The CDR3 DNA reads as TGTGCCAGCAGTTATCCGACTAGCGGGGGCACAGATACGCAGTATTTT. This sequence encodes CASSYPTSGGTDTQYF.

The gene calls are TRBV18 and TRBJ1-4; D possibly corresponds to TRBD1 (5 bases). Trimming pared 4 bases from V and 3 bases from J, leaving 15 bases between. CDR1 is KGHSH and CDR2 is LQKENI in the germline V gene. This CDR3 comprises 16 residues. The CDR3 nucleotides are TGTGCCAGCTCACGGGGAAGGGGCCGAGCTAATGAAAAACTGTTTTTT. It encodes CASSRGRGRANEKLFF.

The rearrangement links TRBV6-6 to TRBJ1-2, with a possible D match to TRBD1 (5 bases). The germline V gene encodes CDR1 MNHNY and CDR2 SVGAGI (reference sequence). Trimming took 5 bases from V and 0 from J, leaving 16 bases between them. The CDR3 extends over 16 amino acids. CDR3 in DNA: TGTGCCAGCAGTAGGGCCTCCCAGACAGCTAACTATGGCTACACCTTC. It encodes CASSRASQTANYGYTF.

This rearrangement joins TRBV6-5 to TRBJ1-1; tentatively, D is TRBD1 (6 bases). Trimming shortened V by 5 bases and J by 5 bases, and 15 bases separated the two germline ends. From germline, CDR1 is MNHEY and CDR2 SVGAGI. This CDR3 region has 14 residues. The CDR3 nucleotides read TGTGCCAGCAGTCTTACAGGGATGGGAACTGAAGCTTTCTTT. Its translation: CASSLTGMGTEAFF.

In its sample, this clone was seen a few times. V is TRBV5-5 and J is TRBJ1-1, with a weak D call TRBD1 (6 bases). V lost 3 bases and J lost 0, with 15 bases in between. There are 16 residues in the CDR3. CDR1 SGHKS and CDR2 YYEKEE come from the germline V gene (reference sequence). The CDR3 protein is CASSYLRGALNTEAFF. The CDR3 bases are TGTGCCAGCAGCTACCTCAGGGGCGCCTTGAACACTGAAGCTTTCTTT.

The chain employs TRBV27 and TRBJ2-7; 8 positions match TRBD1. V lost 4 bases to trimming and J lost 7 bases; unmatched junction nucleotides: 15. The CDR3 runs 16 residues. The germline CDR1 and CDR2 sequences are MNHEY and SMNVEV (reference sequence). The CDR3: CASSSLGTGISEEQYF. CDR3 nucleotide sequence: TGTGCCAGCAGTTCTTTAGGGACAGGAATAAGTGAGGAGCAGTACTTC.

J is TRBJ2-3 and V is TRBV18; the D call may be TRBD1 or TRBD2 (7 bases each). Trimming left V 3 bases short and J 1 base short, with 17 bases between. Germline loops: CDR1 KGHSH, CDR2 LQKENI. This CDR3 comprises 17 residues. The CDR3 protein is CASSPPGGGLGTDTQYF. DNA of the CDR3: TGTGCCAGCTCACCCCCAGGGGGGGGGCTAGGCACAGATACGCAGTATTTT.

This chain uses TRBV12-3 or TRBV12-4 with TRBJ1-1, with TRBD1 as a possible D gene (5 bases). The CDR3 runs 13 residues. V lost 2 bases and J lost 6, with 10 bases in between. The CDR3 DNA reads TGTGCCAGCAGTTTAAGGGAGGGGTCTGAAGCTTTCTTT. This codes for CASSLREGSEAFF.

The rearrangement links TRBV19 to TRBJ1-2, with a weak D call TRBD1 (6 bases). The CDR3 sequence is 13 residues long. Germline-derived CDR1 and CDR2 are LNHDA and SQIVND (reference sequence). Between the trimmed V and J ends, which lost 3 bases and 7 bases, there was a span of 12 bases. The CDR3 reads CASSMGAAVGYTF. The CDR3 region has the DNA TGTGCCAGTAGTATGGGGGCCGCCGTTGGCTACACCTTC.

This clone has more than one count but fewer than ten. The chain couples TRBV3-1 (or the pseudogene TRBV3-2) to TRBJ1-1; 7 bases align to TRBD1. J lost 1 base, V lost 10 bases, and 6 bases had no gene match. The CDR3 is made up of 13 amino acids. Germline V gene data show CDR1 as LGHDT and CDR2 as YNNKEL (reference sequence). The CDR3 bases are TGTGCCACTTCAGGGGGTGGGAACACTGAAGCTTTCTTT. Amino acid sequence: CATSGGGNTEAFF.

This chain joins TRBV19 and TRBJ1-3, with D perhaps TRBD1 (6 bases). CDR3 length: 16 residues. Germline loops: CDR1 LNHDA, CDR2 SQIVND (reference sequence). Trimming took off 7 bases at V and 0 bases at J, with 16 bases between the two ends. CDR3 DNA sequence: TGTGCCAGTACCGCTTCAACAGGGAGCTCTGGAAACACCATATATTTT. Translation: CASTASTGSSGNTIYF.